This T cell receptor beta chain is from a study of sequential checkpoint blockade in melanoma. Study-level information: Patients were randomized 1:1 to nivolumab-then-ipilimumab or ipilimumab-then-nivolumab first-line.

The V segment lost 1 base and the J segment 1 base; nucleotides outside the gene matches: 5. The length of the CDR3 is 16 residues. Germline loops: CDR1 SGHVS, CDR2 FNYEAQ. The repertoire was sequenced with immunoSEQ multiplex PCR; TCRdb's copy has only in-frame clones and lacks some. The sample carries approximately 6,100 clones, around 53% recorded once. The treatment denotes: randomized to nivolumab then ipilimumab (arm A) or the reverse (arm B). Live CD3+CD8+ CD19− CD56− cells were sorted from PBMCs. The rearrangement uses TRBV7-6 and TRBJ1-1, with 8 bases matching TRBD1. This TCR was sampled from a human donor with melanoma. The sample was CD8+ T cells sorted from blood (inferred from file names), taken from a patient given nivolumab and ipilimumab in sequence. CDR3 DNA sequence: TGTGCCAGCAGCTTAGGGAACAGGGGGGGGAACACTGAAGCTTTCTTT. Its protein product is CASSLGNRGGNTEAFF.